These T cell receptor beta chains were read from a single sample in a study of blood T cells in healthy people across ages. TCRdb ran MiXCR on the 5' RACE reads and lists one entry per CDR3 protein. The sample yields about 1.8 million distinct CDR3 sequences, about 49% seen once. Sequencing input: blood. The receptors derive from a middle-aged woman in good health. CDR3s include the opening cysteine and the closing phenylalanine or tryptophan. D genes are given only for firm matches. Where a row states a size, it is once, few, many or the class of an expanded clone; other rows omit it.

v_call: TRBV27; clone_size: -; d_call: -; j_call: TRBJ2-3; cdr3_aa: CASSLSAGIDTQYF; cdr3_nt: TGTGCCAGCAGTTTATCGGCAGGGATAGATACGCAGTATTTT
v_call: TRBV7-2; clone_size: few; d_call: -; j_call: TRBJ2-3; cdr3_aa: CASSPDWISTDTQYF; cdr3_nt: TGTGCCAGCAGCCCCGACTGGATTAGCACAGATACGCAGTATTTT
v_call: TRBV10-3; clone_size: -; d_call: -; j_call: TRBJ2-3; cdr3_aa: CAISVAGSADTQYF; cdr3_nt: TGTGCCATCAGTGTGGCAGGGAGCGCAGATACGCAGTATTTT
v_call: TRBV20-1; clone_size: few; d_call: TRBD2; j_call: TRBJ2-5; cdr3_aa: CSASRTSGGAAETQYF; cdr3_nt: TGCAGTGCTTCGCGGACTAGCGGGGGGGCCGCGGAGACCCAGTACTTC
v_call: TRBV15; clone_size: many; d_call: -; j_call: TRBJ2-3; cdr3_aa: CATSRDYSDDTQYF; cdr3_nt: TGTGCCACCAGCAGAGATTACTCCGACGATACGCAGTATTTT
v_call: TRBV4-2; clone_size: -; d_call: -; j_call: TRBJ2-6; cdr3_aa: CASSQGQVGGANVLTF; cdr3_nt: TGTGCCAGCAGCCAAGGACAGGTGGGGGGGGCCAACGTCCTGACTTTC
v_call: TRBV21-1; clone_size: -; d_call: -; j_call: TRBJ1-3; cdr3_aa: CASSNANQLPGNTIYF; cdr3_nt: TGTGCCAGCAGCAACGCGAACCAGCTCCCTGGAAACACCATATATTTT
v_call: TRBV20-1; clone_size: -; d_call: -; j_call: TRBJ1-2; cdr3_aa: CSARVEGTRGYTF; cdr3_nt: TGCAGTGCTAGAGTGGAGGGTACCCGTGGTTACACCTTC
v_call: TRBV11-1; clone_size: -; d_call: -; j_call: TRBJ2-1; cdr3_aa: CASSLARDVYNEQFF; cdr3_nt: TGTGCCAGCAGCTTAGCCAGGGATGTATACAATGAGCAGTTCTTC
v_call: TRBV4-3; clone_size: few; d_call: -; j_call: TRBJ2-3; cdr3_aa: CASSPRNRVGDTQYF; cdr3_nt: TGCGCCAGCAGCCCCCGTAACAGGGTTGGCGATACGCAGTATTTT
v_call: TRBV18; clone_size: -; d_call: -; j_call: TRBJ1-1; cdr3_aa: CASSALGGTEAFF; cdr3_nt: TGTGCCAGCTCCGCGTTGGGGGGCACTGAAGCTTTCTTT
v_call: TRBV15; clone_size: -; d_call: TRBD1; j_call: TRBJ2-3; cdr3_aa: CATRWTGRTDTQYF; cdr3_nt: TGTGCCACCAGATGGACAGGGCGCACAGATACGCAGTATTTT
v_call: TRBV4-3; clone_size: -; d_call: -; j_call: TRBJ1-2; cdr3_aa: CASSPQTGYGYTF; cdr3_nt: TGCGCCAGCAGCCCGCAAACAGGCTATGGCTACACCTTC
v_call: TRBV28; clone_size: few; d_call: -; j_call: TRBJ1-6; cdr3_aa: CASSFFRQGGSPLHF; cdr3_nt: TGTGCCAGCAGTTTCTTTCGGCAGGGAGGTTCACCCCTCCACTTT
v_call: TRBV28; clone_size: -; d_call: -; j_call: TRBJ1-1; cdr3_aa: CASSSGTTWKAAFF; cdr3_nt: TGTGCCAGCAGTTCCGGGACCACTTGGAAGGCCGCTTTCTTT
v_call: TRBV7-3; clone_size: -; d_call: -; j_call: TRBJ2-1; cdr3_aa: CASSLRGGTNEQFF; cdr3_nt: TGTGCCAGCAGCTTAAGAGGGGGAACCAATGAGCAGTTCTTC
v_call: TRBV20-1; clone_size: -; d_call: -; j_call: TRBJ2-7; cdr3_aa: CSATSSAGSSYEQYF; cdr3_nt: TGCAGTGCTACCTCCTCCGCGGGAAGCTCCTACGAGCAGTACTTC
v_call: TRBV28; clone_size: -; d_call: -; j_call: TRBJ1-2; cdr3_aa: CASSPRPSYGYTF; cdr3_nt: TGTGCCAGCAGCCCGCGGCCCAGCTATGGCTACACCTTC
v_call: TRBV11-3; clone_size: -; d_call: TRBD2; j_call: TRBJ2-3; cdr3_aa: CASSLESRGIPGSYTQYF; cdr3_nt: TGTGCCAGCAGCTTAGAATCGCGGGGGATCCCCGGCTCGTACACGCAGTATTTT
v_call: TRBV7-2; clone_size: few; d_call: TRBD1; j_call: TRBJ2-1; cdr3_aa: CASSLRGTGNYEQFF; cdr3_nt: TGTGCCAGCAGCCTGCGGGGGACAGGGAACTATGAGCAGTTCTTC
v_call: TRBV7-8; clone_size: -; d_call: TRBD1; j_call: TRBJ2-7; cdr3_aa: CASSEEQGARSYEQYF; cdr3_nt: TGTGCCAGCAGCGAGGAACAGGGGGCGCGTTCCTACGAGCAGTACTTC
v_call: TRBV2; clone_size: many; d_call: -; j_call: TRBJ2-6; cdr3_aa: CASSSQGSPGANVLTF; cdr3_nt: TGTGCCAGCAGCTCACAGGGTTCCCCTGGGGCCAACGTCCTGACTTTC
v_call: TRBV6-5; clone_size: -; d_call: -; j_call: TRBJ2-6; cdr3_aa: CASSTWRVGANVLTF; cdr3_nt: TGTGCCAGCAGCACTTGGCGCGTTGGGGCCAACGTCCTGACTTTC
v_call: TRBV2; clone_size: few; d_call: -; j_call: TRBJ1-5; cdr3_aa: CASTGGTSNQPQHF; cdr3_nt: TGTGCCAGCACCGGGGGGACTAGCAATCAGCCCCAGCATTTT